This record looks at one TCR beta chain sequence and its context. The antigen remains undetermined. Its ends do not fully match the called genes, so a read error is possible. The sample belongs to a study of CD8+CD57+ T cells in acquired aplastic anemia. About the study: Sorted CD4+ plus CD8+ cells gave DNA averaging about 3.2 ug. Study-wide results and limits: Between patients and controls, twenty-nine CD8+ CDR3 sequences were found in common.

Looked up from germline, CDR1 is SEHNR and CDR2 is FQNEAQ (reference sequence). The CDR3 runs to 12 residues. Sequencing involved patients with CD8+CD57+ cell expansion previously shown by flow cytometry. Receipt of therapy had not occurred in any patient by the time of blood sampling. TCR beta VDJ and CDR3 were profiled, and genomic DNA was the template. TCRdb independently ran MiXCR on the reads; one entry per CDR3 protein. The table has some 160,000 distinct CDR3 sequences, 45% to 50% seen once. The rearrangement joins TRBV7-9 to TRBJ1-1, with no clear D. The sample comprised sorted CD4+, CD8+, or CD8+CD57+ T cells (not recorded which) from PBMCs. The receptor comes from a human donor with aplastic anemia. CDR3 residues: CASSTVYTESFF. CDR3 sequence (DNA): TGTGCCAGCAGCACAGTATACACTGAATCTTTCTTT. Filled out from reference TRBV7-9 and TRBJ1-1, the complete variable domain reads DTGVSQNPRHKITKRGQNVTFRCDPISEHNRLYWYRQTLGQGPEFLTYFQNEAQLEKSRLLSDRFSAERPKGSFSTLEIQRTEQGDSAMYLCASSTVYTESFFGQGTRLTVV.